This TCR beta chain emerged from a study of cytotoxic CD8 clonotypes in ibrutinib-treated CLL. Study-level findings and limits: Before falling back toward baseline at progression, clonality had risen at the time of ibrutinib response. Samples were collected at differing times from sustained-remission and progressing patients. Baseline clonality, above age-matched healthy donor levels, tracked circulating CD8+ T-cell counts.

Comments on this clone: Its specificity is not known.

Germline-derived CDR1 and CDR2 are MRHNA and SNTAGT. This CDR3 region has 14 residues. The V end was cut by 5 bases, the J end by 1 base, with 10 bases between. TCRdb's table, derived via immunoSEQ multiplex PCR, lists solely in-frame clones and lacks some. Here the sample spans about 7,600 clones, under 85% being singletons. This chain connects TRBV6-4 to TRBJ2-3; D is possibly TRBD1 or TRBD2 (5 bases each). This receptor was taken from a human donor with chronic lymphocytic leukemia. Sequenced material: PBMCs, taken before ibrutinib treatment. CDR3: CASSRDGGTDTQYF. DNA for the CDR3: TGTGCCAGCAGTCGGGACGGAGGCACAGATACGCAGTATTTT.